The rows below give T cell receptor beta chains drawn from one sample of a study of response to subunit inactivated influenza vaccine. MiXCR was run by TCRdb on the RT-PCR reads, yielding one entry per CDR3 protein. The repertoire holds about 620,000 distinct CDR3 sequences, approximately 10% seen once, with 11% in the top ten. Another study also made use of these data, one on T cells expressing NK-cell markers.

The sample was PBMCs from blood, taken on the day of vaccination. These receptors all come from a man aged 50 to 60 who received an inactivated influenza vaccine. The CDR3 runs from the conserved cysteine through the conserved F or W. The order of the fields is J gene, D gene, V gene, clone size, CDR3 protein, CDR3 DNA. The D gene is left open where the match is weak. A clone size is listed for some rows: how often the clone was seen (once, few, many), or a class if it is expanded.

TRBJ1-4 NA TRBV18 many CASSHRLNEKLFF TGTGCCAGCTCACACCGGCTTAATGAAAAACTGTTTTTT
TRBJ2-2 NA TRBV12-3/TRBV12-4 NA CASIGQNTGELFF TGTGCCAGCATTGGGCAGAACACCGGGGAGCTGTTTTTT
TRBJ2-3 NA TRBV5-1 few CASSFGRGRGATTDTQYF TGCGCCAGCAGCTTCGGCAGGGGCAGAGGGGCCACCACAGATACGCAGTATTTT
TRBJ2-5 NA TRBV12-3/TRBV12-4 few CASSPGGHLFQETQYF TGTGCCAGCAGCCCCGGGGGACACCTTTTCCAAGAGACCCAGTACTTC
TRBJ2-1 NA TRBV9 few CASSVVGAPYNEQFF TGTGCCAGCAGCGTGGTGGGGGCACCGTACAATGAGCAGTTCTTC
TRBJ2-7 TRBD2 TRBV19 many CASRKTAGTSGSKQYF TGTGCCAGTAGAAAGACCGCCGGGACTAGCGGGAGTAAGCAGTACTTC
TRBJ1-1 NA TRBV15 few CATSRATGPEAFF TGTGCCACCAGCCGCGCGACAGGCCCTGAAGCTTTCTTT
TRBJ2-2 TRBD2 TRBV7-8 few CASSPSGSRSAGELFF TGTGCCAGCAGCCCTAGCGGGAGCAGGTCAGCCGGGGAGCTGTTTTTT
TRBJ2-6 NA TRBV12-3/TRBV12-4 many CASSSGPGANVLTF TGTGCCAGCAGTTCAGGGCCTGGGGCCAACGTCCTGACTTTC
TRBJ2-7 NA TRBV3-1 NA CASASDYEQYF TGTGCCAGCGCTAGCGACTACGAGCAGTACTTC
TRBJ2-5 TRBD2 TRBV6-2/TRBV6-3 few CASSYTSGGRLQETQYF TGTGCCAGCAGTTACACCAGCGGGGGAAGACTTCAAGAGACCCAGTACTTC
TRBJ2-2 NA TRBV5-5 NA CASSSRQTLAGELFF TGTGCCAGCAGCTCTCGACAGACCCTCGCCGGGGAGCTGTTTTTT
TRBJ2-7 NA TRBV2 few CASPSRAGSAYEQYF TGTGCCAGCCCCTCAAGGGCAGGTTCCGCCTACGAGCAGTACTTC
TRBJ1-5 NA TRBV7-9 few CASRLETGDMQPQHF TGTGCCAGCAGACTAGAAACCGGGGACATGCAGCCCCAGCATTTT
TRBJ2-7 TRBD2 TRBV5-1 few CASSFSSGNYEQYF TGCGCCAGCAGCTTCAGCAGCGGGAACTACGAGCAGTACTTC
TRBJ2-7 NA TRBV5-1 many CASSLGGSTSYEQYF TGCGCCAGCAGCTTGGGGGGGAGCACCTCCTACGAGCAGTACTTC
TRBJ1-2 NA TRBV7-8 NA CASSLAGGGANYGYTF TGTGCCAGCAGCTTAGCGGGTGGAGGGGCTAACTATGGCTACACCTTC
TRBJ2-1 NA TRBV18 many CASSPRNNEQFF TGTGCCAGCTCACCAAGGAACAATGAGCAGTTCTTC
TRBJ2-1 TRBD2 TRBV4-2 few CASSVSGGALNEQFF TGTGCCAGCAGCGTTAGCGGGGGGGCCCTCAATGAGCAGTTCTTC
TRBJ2-5 NA TRBV7-9 many CASSFPVETQYF TGTGCCAGCAGCTTTCCAGTGGAGACCCAGTACTTC
TRBJ2-7 TRBD1 TRBV6-1 many CASKDRGRGEQYF TGTGCCAGCAAGGACAGGGGGCGCGGCGAGCAGTACTTC
TRBJ2-5 TRBD1 TRBV29-1 many CSVEGQGGETQYF TGCAGCGTTGAAGGACAGGGCGGCGAGACCCAGTACTTC
TRBJ2-3 NA TRBV10-3 few CAIGEGDTQYF TGTGCCATCGGTGAGGGAGATACGCAGTATTTT
TRBJ2-2 NA TRBV20-1 NA CSAPRPAVKELFF TGCAGTGCCCCCAGACCGGCGGTTAAGGAGCTGTTTTTT
TRBJ1-6 TRBD1 TRBV20-1 few CSARGTDSSPLHF TGCAGTGCTAGGGGGACAGATAGTTCACCCCTCCACTTT
TRBJ2-1 TRBD2 TRBV6-1 many CASSRNGASGGYNEQFF TGTGCCAGCAGCCGGAACGGAGCTAGCGGGGGTTACAATGAGCAGTTCTTC
TRBJ2-2 NA TRBV6-1 NA CASRPGLTGELFF TGTGCCAGCAGGCCAGGGCTCACCGGGGAGCTGTTTTTT
TRBJ2-7 NA TRBV5-1 NA CASSTTGTAYEQYF TGCGCCAGCAGCACGACCGGGACGGCATACGAGCAGTACTTC
TRBJ2-3 TRBD2 TRBV7-2 many CASSPWTSSDTQYF TGTGCCAGCAGCCCGTGGACTAGCAGCGATACGCAGTATTTT
TRBJ2-5 TRBD1 TRBV20-1 few CSAITGGQETQYF TGCAGTGCTATTACAGGGGGCCAAGAGACCCAGTACTTC
TRBJ2-2 NA TRBV25-1 many CASSEQGYTGELFF TGTGCCAGCAGTGAACAGGGGTACACCGGGGAGCTGTTTTTT
TRBJ2-1 NA TRBV11-2 few CASSLYQREQFF TGTGCCAGCAGCTTATACCAGCGGGAGCAGTTCTTC
TRBJ2-5 NA TRBV28 few CASSFQVPRETQYF TGTGCCAGCAGTTTCCAAGTCCCCCGTGAGACCCAGTACTTC
TRBJ2-1 NA TRBV14 many CASSHFGHSANEQFF TGTGCCAGCAGCCATTTTGGCCATAGCGCTAATGAGCAGTTCTTC
TRBJ1-4 NA TRBV5-1 few CASSLPSNEKLFF TGCGCCAGCAGCCTTCCGTCAAATGAAAAACTGTTTTTT
TRBJ2-1 NA TRBV10-3 few CAISGGPEQFF TGTGCCATCAGTGGAGGGCCTGAGCAGTTCTTC
TRBJ2-3 NA TRBV5-1 NA CASEDGAFDTQYF TGCGCCAGCGAGGACGGGGCTTTCGATACGCAGTATTTT
TRBJ2-7 NA TRBV7-6 NA CASSLERLSEEQYF TGTGCCAGCAGCTTAGAACGGCTGTCGGAAGAGCAGTACTTC
TRBJ2-7 NA TRBV12-3/TRBV12-4 few CASSLVPGLYEQYF TGTGCCAGCAGTTTAGTTCCGGGGCTCTACGAGCAGTACTTC
TRBJ1-3 NA TRBV20-1 few CSARDLQGGGNTIYF TGCAGTGCTAGAGATCTCCAGGGTGGAGGAAACACCATATATTTT